This TCR beta chain derives from a study of cytomegalovirus exposure and HLA in healthy donors. The study ran its PCR with 60 Vbeta and 13 Jbeta primers. Data came from immunoSEQ multiplex PCR; TCRdb stores just in-frame clones and leaves some out. The table lists approximately 130,000 clones, roughly 80% of them singletons, with more than 1.5% in the top ten. Germline loops: CDR1 SGHTA, CDR2 FQGNSA. The CDR3 covers 14 residues. The V and J ends lost 1 base and 6 bases respectively, with 13 bases between them. V and J are TRBV7-2 and TRBJ2-7, with D possibly being TRBD2 (5 bases). Sequenced input: PBMCs. The origin of this receptor is a man between 35 and 55 years old in good health and CMV-seronegative. The CDR3 DNA follows: TGTGCCAGCAGCTTAGGAGGGTCTATTTCCGAGCAGTACTTC. This translates into CASSLGGSISEQYF.